Shown below are 14 T cell receptor beta chains from a single sample sequenced in a study of control samples from healthy donors and cancer patients (dated by TCRdb to the early 2020s). Receptor amplification or capture employed the immunoSEQ multiplex PCR assay. TCRdb provides this immuneACCESS table in a form limited to in-frame rearrangements. Some clones are lacking; in checked studies, under half of them reflect an unresolved V gene, and why the rest are absent is not known. Within this sample are approximately 120,000 clones, with roughly 84% of them counted one time only. The ten largest clones capture about 8.7% of the sample. Sequencing was done on a sample of blood. Receptors were obtained from a man in his forties in good health.

J is TRBJ2-6 and V is TRBV27, with D possibly matching TRBD1 (7 bases). The CDR3 extends over 20 amino acids. CDR1 is MNHEY and CDR2 is SMNVEV in the germline V gene (reference sequence). V was clipped by 2 bases and J by 4 bases, with 24 bases between them. CDR3 nucleotides: TGTGCCAGCAGTTTACGGGCCGGGCAGGGGGGCCGCGGGGGGGCCAACGTCCTGACTTTC. Protein sequence: CASSLRAGQGGRGGANVLTF.

The chain couples TRBV15 to TRBJ1-2, with D unclear. Germline CDR1 and CDR2: LNHNV and YYDKDF (reference sequence). The CDR3 is 14 amino acids. Trimming pared 1 base from V and 4 bases from J, leaving 10 bases between. In nucleotides, the CDR3 is TGTGCCACCAGCAGAGGGGCGGGTAGCTATGGCTACACCTTC. As protein: CATSRGAGSYGYTF.

CDR3 nucleotides: TGTGCCAGCAGTCGGGGGGCCGCGTGGGAGACCCAGTACTTC. This gives the protein CASSRGAAWETQYF. This chain connects TRBV3-1 (or the pseudogene TRBV3-2) to TRBJ2-5; D is possibly TRBD2 (7 bases). Germline values: CDR1 LGHDT, CDR2 YNNKEL (reference sequence). The CDR3 sequence is 14 residues long. V lost 6 bases to trimming and J lost 5 bases, with 16 bases between them.

The chain joins TRBV24-1 to TRBJ2-3, with 15 bases matching TRBD2. Germline values: CDR1 KGHDR, CDR2 SFDVKD. J gave up 4 bases and V 0 bases, and 4 bases lay outside the gene matches. The CDR3 extends over 18 amino acids. CDR3 protein: CATSDLRTSGGGSDTQYF. CDR3 coding DNA: TGTGCCACCAGTGATTTGCGGACTAGCGGGGGGGGTTCAGATACGCAGTATTTT.

CDR3 DNA sequence: TGTGCCAGCAGCCGCGGCCGCTATACTAGCGGGGGGGCGAATGAGCAGTTCTTC. It specifies CASSRGRYTSGGANEQFF. The chain couples TRBV9 to TRBJ2-1; 13 bases map to TRBD2. Germline CDR1 is SGDLS and CDR2 is YYNGEE. The CDR3 spans 18 residues. V lost 4 bases to trimming and J lost 7 bases; unmatched junction nucleotides: 14.

The chain joins TRBV7-8 to TRBJ1-5, with 7 bases lining up with TRBD1. The ends lost 1 base at V and 6 bases at J; junction bases unmatched: 6. The germline gives CDR1 SGHVS, CDR2 FQNEAQ. The CDR3 has 15 residues. CDR3 protein: CASSLVSQGGQPQHF. CDR3 bases: TGTGCCAGCAGCTTAGTATCGCAGGGGGGTCAGCCCCAGCATTTT.

The chain joins TRBV12-3 or TRBV12-4 to TRBJ2-5; possibly TRBD2 for D (5 bases). Trimming left V 3 bases short and J 5 bases short, with 10 bases between. CDR3 length: 13 amino acids. The CDR3 DNA is TGTGCCAGCAGTTTGCTAGCTTCGGAGACCCAGTACTTC. Its protein product is CASSLLASETQYF.

The rearrangement uses TRBV11-2 and TRBJ1-2; 11 bases are shared with TRBD1. CDR1 SGHAT and CDR2 FQNNGV come from the germline V gene. This CDR3 contains 15 residues. The junction had 5 bases not matched to a gene; V was cut back by 4 bases and J by 4 bases. The CDR3 DNA follows: TGTGCCAGCAGCTGGGACAGGGGGGCTATCTATGGCTACACCTTC. Its protein is CASSWDRGAIYGYTF.

The chain employs TRBV6-5 and TRBJ2-7; D possibly matches TRBD1 or TRBD2 (5 bases each). Trimming removed 5 bases from V and 7 bases from J, with 18 bases in between. CDR1 and CDR2 from the germline V gene are MNHEY and SVGAGI. The CDR3 consists of 14 residues. Here the CDR3 DNA reads TGTGCCAGCAGTCTCGGAACGGGGCGTAGGGAGCAGTACTTC. It codes for CASSLGTGRREQYF.

This chain uses TRBV29-1 with TRBJ2-2, with 7 bases aligning to TRBD1. Germline V gene sequence: CDR1 SQVTM, CDR2 ANQGSEA. V shed 6 bases, J shed 6 bases, and the junction held 4 bases outside the gene matches. The CDR3 is made up of 12 amino acids. The CDR3 nucleotides are TGCAGCGTCCGACAGGGATCCGGGGAGCTGTTTTTT. Protein product: CSVRQGSGELFF.

The rearrangement links TRBV7-2 to TRBJ2-3, with 12 bases identical to TRBD2. The ends lost 3 bases at V and 5 bases at J; junction bases unmatched: 6. CDR1 is SGHTA, CDR2 FQGNSA, per germline. This CDR3 region has 16 residues. CDR3 residues: CASSFLLAGGKDTQYF. The CDR3, as DNA: TGTGCCAGCAGCTTTCTACTAGCGGGGGGCAAAGATACGCAGTATTTT.

V and J are TRBV7-9 and TRBJ2-1; 9 nucleotides agree with TRBD2. Germline V gives CDR1 SEHNR, CDR2 FQNEAQ (reference sequence). The V segment lost 4 bases and the J segment 9 bases; nucleotides outside the gene matches: 4. The CDR3 has 13 residues. The CDR3 reads CASSWRTSAEQFF. CDR3 coding DNA: TGTGCCAGCAGCTGGAGGACTAGCGCTGAGCAGTTCTTC.

The V gene is TRBV7-2, the J gene TRBJ2-7, with 7 bases that match TRBD1. CDR3 length: 15 residues. Germline V gene lookup returns CDR1 SGHTA and CDR2 FQGNSA. After removal of 5 bases from V and 3 bases from J, the junction contained 10 bases not matched to a gene. The CDR3 sequence: CASSKAGQGDYEQYF. The CDR3 bases are TGTGCCAGCAGCAAAGCCGGGCAGGGGGACTACGAGCAGTACTTC.

The rearrangement uses TRBV19 and TRBJ2-7, with D uncertain. This CDR3 spans 11 amino acids. Germline loops: CDR1 LNHDA, CDR2 SQIVND (reference sequence). V lost 2 bases and J lost 6, with 5 bases in between. DNA for the CDR3: TGTGCCAGTAGTATACATGGCGAGCAGTACTTC. Its protein product is CASSIHGEQYF.